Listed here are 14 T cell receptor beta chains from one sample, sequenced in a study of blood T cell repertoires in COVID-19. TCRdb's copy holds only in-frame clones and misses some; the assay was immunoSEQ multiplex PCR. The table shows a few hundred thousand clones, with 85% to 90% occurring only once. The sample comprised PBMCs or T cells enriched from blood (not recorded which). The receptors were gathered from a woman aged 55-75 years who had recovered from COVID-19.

CDR3: CASIYRGRNSPLHF. Here the CDR3 DNA reads TGTGCCAGCATCTACAGGGGACGGAATTCACCCCTCCACTTT. The chain has TRBV5-6 and TRBJ1-6; 7 bases match TRBD1. Per the germline V gene, CDR1 is SGHDT and CDR2 is YYEEEE. V lost 6 bases to trimming and J lost 7 bases; unmatched junction nucleotides: 7. This CDR3 has 14 amino acids. Together with reference TRBV5-6 and TRBJ1-6, the CDR3 gives the full variable domain: DAGVTQSPTHLIKTRGQQVTLRCSPKSGHDTVSWYQQALGQGPQFIFQYYEEEERQRGNFPDRFSGHQFPNYSSELNVNALLLGDSALYLCASIYRGRNSPLHFGNGTRLTVT.

The CDR3 bases are TGCGCCAGCAGTGAGGACTCCATGTCGCCCCAGTACTTC. Translated: CASSEDSMSPQYF. The chain carries TRBV10-1 and TRBJ2-5; D is unclear. From germline, CDR1 is WNHNN and CDR2 SYGVQD (reference sequence). V shed 2 bases and J shed 9 bases, with 13 bases lying between them. The CDR3 has 13 residues.

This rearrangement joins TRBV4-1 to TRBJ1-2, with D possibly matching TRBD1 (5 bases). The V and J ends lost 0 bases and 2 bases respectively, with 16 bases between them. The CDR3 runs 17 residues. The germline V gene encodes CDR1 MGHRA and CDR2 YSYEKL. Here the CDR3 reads CASSQDPWIGGNYGYTF. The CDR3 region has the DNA TGCGCCAGCAGCCAAGATCCCTGGATTGGGGGGAACTATGGCTACACCTTC.

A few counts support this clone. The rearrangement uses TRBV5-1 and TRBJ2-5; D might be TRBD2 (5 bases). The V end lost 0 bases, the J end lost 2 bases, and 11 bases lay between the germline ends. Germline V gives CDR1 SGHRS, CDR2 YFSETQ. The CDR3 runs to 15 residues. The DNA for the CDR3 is TGCGCCAGCAGCTTGGGGCGGGCTGTACAAGAGACCCAGTACTTC. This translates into CASSLGRAVQETQYF.

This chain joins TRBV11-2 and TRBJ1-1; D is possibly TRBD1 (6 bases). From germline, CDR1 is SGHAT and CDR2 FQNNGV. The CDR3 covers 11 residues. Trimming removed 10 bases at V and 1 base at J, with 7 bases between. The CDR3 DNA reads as TGTGCCACACAGGGGAACACTGAAGCTTTCTTT. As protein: CATQGNTEAFF.

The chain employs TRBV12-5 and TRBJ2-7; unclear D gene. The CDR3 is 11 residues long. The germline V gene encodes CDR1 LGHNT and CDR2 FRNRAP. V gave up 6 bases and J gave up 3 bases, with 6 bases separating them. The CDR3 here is CASGSHYEQYF. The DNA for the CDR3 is TGTGCTAGTGGGAGTCACTACGAGCAGTACTTC.

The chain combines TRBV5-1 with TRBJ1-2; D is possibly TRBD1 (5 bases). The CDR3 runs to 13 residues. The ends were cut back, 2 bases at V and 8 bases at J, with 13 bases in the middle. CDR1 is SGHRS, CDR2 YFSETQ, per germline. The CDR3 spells CASSFGPTGGYTF. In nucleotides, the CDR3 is TGCGCCAGCAGCTTCGGGCCTACAGGCGGCTACACCTTC.

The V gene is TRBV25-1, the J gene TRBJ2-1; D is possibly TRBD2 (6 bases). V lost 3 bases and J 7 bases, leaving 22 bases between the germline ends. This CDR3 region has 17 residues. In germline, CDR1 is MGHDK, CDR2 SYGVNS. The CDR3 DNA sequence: TGTGCCAGCAGTGAGGTCGGGGGAGGCTATAAGGGAAATGAGCAGTTCTTC. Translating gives CASSEVGGGYKGNEQFF.

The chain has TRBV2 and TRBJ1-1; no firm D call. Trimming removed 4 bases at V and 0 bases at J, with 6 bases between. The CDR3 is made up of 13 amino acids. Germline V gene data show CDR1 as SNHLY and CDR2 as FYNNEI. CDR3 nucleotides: TGTGCCAGCAGTGCAGAAATGAACACTGAAGCTTTCTTT. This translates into CASSAEMNTEAFF.

CDR3 sequence: CSIRDYGYTF. CDR3 DNA sequence: TGCAGCATCAGGGACTATGGCTACACCTTC. V and J are TRBV29-1 and TRBJ1-2; D may be TRBD1 (5 bases). The germline CDR1 and CDR2 sequences are SQVTM and ANQGSEA. Trimming shortened V by 8 bases and J by 3 bases, and 7 bases separated the two germline ends. This CDR3 is built from 10 residues.

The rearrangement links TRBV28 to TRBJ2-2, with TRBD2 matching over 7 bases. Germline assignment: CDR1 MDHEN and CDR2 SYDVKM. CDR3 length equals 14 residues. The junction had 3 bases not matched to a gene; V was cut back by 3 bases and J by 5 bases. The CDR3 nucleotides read TGTGCCAGCAGTTTCCGGGGGGTGACCGGGGAGCTGTTTTTT. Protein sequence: CASSFRGVTGELFF.

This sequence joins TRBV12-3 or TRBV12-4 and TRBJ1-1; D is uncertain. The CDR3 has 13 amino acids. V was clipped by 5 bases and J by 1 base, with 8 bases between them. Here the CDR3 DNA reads TGTGCCAGCAGTGAGCAGGAGAACACTGAAGCTTTCTTT. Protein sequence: CASSEQENTEAFF.

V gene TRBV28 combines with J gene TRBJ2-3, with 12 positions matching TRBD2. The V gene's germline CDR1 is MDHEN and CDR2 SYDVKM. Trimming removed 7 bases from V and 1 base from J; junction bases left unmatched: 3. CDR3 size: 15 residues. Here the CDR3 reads CASILAGGGTDTQYF. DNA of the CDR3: TGTGCCAGCATTCTAGCGGGGGGGGGCACAGATACGCAGTATTTT.

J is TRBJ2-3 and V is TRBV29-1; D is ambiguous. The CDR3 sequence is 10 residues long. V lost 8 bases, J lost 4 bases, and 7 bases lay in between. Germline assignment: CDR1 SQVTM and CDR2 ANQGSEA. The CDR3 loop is CSLGPDTQYF. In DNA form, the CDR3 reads TGCAGCCTAGGCCCAGATACGCAGTATTTT.